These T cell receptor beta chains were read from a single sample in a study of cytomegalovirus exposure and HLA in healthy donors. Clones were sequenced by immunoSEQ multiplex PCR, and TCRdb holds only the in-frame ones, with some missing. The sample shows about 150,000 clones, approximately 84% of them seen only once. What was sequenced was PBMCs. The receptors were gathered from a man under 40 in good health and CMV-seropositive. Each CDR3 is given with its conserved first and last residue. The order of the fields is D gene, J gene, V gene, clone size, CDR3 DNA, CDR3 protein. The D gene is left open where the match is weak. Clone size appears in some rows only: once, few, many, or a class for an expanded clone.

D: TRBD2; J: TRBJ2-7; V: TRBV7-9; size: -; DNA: TGTGCCAGCAGTCCTACTAGCGGGAGAAAGGTGAACGAGCAGTACTTC; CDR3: CASSPTSGRKVNEQYF
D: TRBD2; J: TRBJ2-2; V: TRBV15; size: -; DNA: TGTGCCACCAGCAGAGATTGGGCTAGCGGGCTAAACACCGGGGAGCTGTTTTTT; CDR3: CATSRDWASGLNTGELFF
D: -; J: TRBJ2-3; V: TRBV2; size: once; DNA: TGTGCCAGCAGAGGGACATCCTCACCTGGCACAGATACGCAGTATTTT; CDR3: CASRGTSSPGTDTQYF
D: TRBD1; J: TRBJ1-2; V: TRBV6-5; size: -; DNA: TGTGCCAGCAGTTACAGGGACAGATACTATGGCTACACCTTC; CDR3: CASSYRDRYYGYTF
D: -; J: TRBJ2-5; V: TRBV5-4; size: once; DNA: TGTGCCAGCAGCTCCATTATCAGGGGGGCAGAGACCCAGTACTTC; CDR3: CASSSIIRGAETQYF
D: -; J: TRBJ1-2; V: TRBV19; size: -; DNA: TGTGCCAGTAGTATATTTGGTTTGGGGGGATTCGACTATGGCTACACCTTC; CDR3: CASSIFGLGGFDYGYTF
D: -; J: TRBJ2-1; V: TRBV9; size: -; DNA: TGTGCCAGCAGCGTAGAGAGAGCGGACGCCTACAATGAGCAGTTCTTC; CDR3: CASSVERADAYNEQFF
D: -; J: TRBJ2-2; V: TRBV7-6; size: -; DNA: TGTGCCAGCAGCTTCCATCCATTCAGGAGCGTCGGGGAGCTGCTTTTT; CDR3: CASSFHPFRSVGELLF
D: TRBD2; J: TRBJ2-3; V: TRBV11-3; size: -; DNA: TGTGCCAGCAGCTTAGGTCCAGCGGGAGGGCCCGTTGCGCAGTATTTT; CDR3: CASSLGPAGGPVAQYF
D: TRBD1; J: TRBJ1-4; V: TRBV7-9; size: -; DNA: TGTGCCAGCAGCTTAGGGGACAGGATGAATGAAAAACTGTTTTTT; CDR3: CASSLGDRMNEKLFF
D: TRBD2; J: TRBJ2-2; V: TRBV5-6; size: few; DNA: TGTGCCAGCAGCTGGGGGACTATTGCCGGGGAGCTGTTTTTT; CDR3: CASSWGTIAGELFF
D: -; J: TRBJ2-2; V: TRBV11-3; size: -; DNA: TGTGCCAGCAGCTTAGACTTAGTGAACACCGGGGAGCTGTTTTTT; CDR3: CASSLDLVNTGELFF
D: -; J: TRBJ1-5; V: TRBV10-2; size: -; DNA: TGCGCCAGCAGTGACAGATCCAAAAATCAGCCCCAGCATTTT; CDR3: CASSDRSKNQPQHF
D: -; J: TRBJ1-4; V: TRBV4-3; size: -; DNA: TGCGCCAGCAGCCAAGATCCCGCAGGCTCTAATGAAAAACTGTTTTTT; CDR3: CASSQDPAGSNEKLFF
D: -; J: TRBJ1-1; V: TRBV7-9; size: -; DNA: TGTGCCAGCAGCTTAAGCGGAGGGCCAGGGACTGAAGCTTTCTTT; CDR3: CASSLSGGPGTEAFF
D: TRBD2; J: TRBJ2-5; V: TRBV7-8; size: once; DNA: TGTGCCAGCAGCTCCTTTAGCGGGAGCCCGCACTTC; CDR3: CASSSFSGSPHF
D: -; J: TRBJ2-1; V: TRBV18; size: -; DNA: TGTGCCAGCTCAGGCACCACAGGAATTCGGTCCTACAATGAGCAGTTCTTC; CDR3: CASSGTTGIRSYNEQFF
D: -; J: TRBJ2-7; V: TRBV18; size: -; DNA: TGTGCCAGCTCACCACGAGGGCAAACCTACGAGCAGTACTTC; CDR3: CASSPRGQTYEQYF
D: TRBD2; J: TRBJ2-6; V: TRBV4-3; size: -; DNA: TGCGCCAGCAGCCAAGGGGAGGGCGTCCTGACTTTC; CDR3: CASSQGEGVLTF
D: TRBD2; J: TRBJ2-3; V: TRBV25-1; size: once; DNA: TGTGCCAGCAGTGTTCTCGGAGTACTAGCGGGAGTGGATACGCAGTATTTT; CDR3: CASSVLGVLAGVDTQYF
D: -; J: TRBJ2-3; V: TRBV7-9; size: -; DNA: TGTGCCAGCAGCCCACAGGGACGGGAGGAACTTAGAGATACGCAGTATTTT; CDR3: CASSPQGREELRDTQYF
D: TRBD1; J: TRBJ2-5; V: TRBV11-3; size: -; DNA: TGTGCCAGCAGCTTTCACAGGGGGAACCAAGAGACCCAGTACTTC; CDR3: CASSFHRGNQETQYF
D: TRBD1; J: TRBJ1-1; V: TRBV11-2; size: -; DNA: TGTGCCAGCAGCTTAGCAGCAGGGGGCCTTGCTGAAGCTTTCTTT; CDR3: CASSLAAGGLAEAFF
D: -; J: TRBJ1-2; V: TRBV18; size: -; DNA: TGTGCCAGCTCACCACCGAGAGGGAGTTATGGCTACACCTTC; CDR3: CASSPPRGSYGYTF
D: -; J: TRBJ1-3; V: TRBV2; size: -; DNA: TGTGCCAGCAGTGAATATGGACAGCTGGGTAACACCATATATTTT; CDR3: CASSEYGQLGNTIYF
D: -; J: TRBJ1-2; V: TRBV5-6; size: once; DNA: TGTGCCAGCAGCTTCCCTGTTCCACTTGACAAGTCCTATGGCTACACCTTC; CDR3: CASSFPVPLDKSYGYTF
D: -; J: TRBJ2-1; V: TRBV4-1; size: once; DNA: TGCGCCAGCGGTCTTCTAGGCGGAGGGACCTACAATGAGCAGTTCTTC; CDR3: CASGLLGGGTYNEQFF
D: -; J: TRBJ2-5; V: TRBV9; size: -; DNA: TGTGCCAGCAGCCCCGGGGGTTCATGGACCCAGTACTTC; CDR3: CASSPGGSWTQYF
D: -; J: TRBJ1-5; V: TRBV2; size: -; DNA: TGTGCCAGCAGCCGTAACAGTCCAAGCAATCAGCCCCAGCATTTT; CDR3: CASSRNSPSNQPQHF
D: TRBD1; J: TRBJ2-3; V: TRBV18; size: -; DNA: TGTGCCAGCTCCCCCGGGACAGGGGCTCCAGATACGCAGTATTTT; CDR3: CASSPGTGAPDTQYF